Listed below are T cell receptor beta chains from one sample, sequenced in a study of blood T cell repertoires in COVID-19. TCRdb keeps only in-frame clones here, not all; method: immunoSEQ multiplex PCR. The table has approximately 120,000 clones, approximately 89% seen once; the top ten hold around 3.3%. The specimen sequenced was peripheral blood. These receptors were obtained from a woman of 80 years or more with COVID-19, enrolled during active disease. Each CDR3 is given without its conserved first and last residue.

TRBV25-1	TRBJ2-2	ASSVATRGTGELF
TRBV25-1	TRBJ1-5	ASSSQGSQPQH
TRBV7-2	TRBJ2-5	ASSLVGGLRETQY
TRBV27	TRBJ1-5	ASSFRTTNQPQH
TRBV7-7	TRBJ1-4	ASSPGQGLGEKLF
TRBV19	TRBJ1-5	ASSIQRHQPQH
TRBV24-1	TRBJ1-1	ATSDPGGVNTEAF
TRBV29-1	TRBJ2-3	SVEKGPDTQY
TRBV20-1	TRBJ1-5	SASRGPYSNQPQH
TRBV5-1	TRBJ2-7	ASTTRGDSYEQY
TRBV2	TRBJ2-7	ASNRDTSYEQY
TRBV19	TRBJ1-2	ASRQTGTVNYGYT
TRBV29-1	TRBJ2-3	SVDSRQGTDTQY
TRBV27	TRBJ2-7	ASSFKPGHTAYEQY
TRBV9	TRBJ1-1	ASSVVEQPNTEAF
TRBV9	TRBJ2-5	ASSVGGAVQETQY
TRBV5-6	TRBJ2-7	ASSLKGGLYEQY
TRBV5-1	TRBJ2-7	ASSLDAGPYEQY
TRBV27	TRBJ2-6	ASSPGTGPSTGANVLT
TRBV27	TRBJ1-1	ASSLLGGLTEAF
TRBV6-5	TRBJ2-7	ASRWDYYEQY
TRBV5-1	TRBJ2-3	ASSLLAGGLTDTQY
TRBV4-1	TRBJ1-1	ASRRGRVDTEAF
TRBV6-5	TRBJ1-1	ASSSINTEAF
TRBV7-9	TRBJ2-7	ASSLDRVITYEQY
TRBV6-5	TRBJ2-7	ASRRQGARYEQY
TRBV6-2/TRBV6-3	TRBJ2-1	ASGLAGEQF
TRBV9	TRBJ2-2	ASSVTGNTGELF
TRBV11-1	TRBJ2-2	ASSFKREFSTGELF
TRBV19	TRBJ1-5	ASSIDFVTGEKQPQH
TRBV6-2/TRBV6-3	TRBJ2-7	ASSYVGAGAYEQY
TRBV24-1	TRBJ2-7	ATSDGTAYEQY
TRBV9	TRBJ2-3	ASSVPGTDTQY
TRBV19	TRBJ1-5	ASSIARDQPQH
TRBV7-9	TRBJ2-2	ASQDSSTPGELF
TRBV3-1/TRBV3-2	TRBJ2-4	ASSQDLNSWQNIQY
TRBV6-2/TRBV6-3	TRBJ2-7	ASSSPSGRGYEQY
TRBV6-5	TRBJ1-1	ASIKTVAEKAF